The 29 T cell receptor beta chains given below trace back to one sample, sequenced in a study of CD4+ T cells in melanoma. Profiled with immunoSEQ multiplex PCR; TCRdb holds only in-frame clones, not every one. The profile shows some 10,000 clones, 55% to 80% of them singletons. Specimen: cells from a culture (not recorded whether cultured in vitro). The receptor set was obtained from a human donor with melanoma.

The J gene is TRBJ2-7, the V gene TRBV19; D unresolved. CDR3 length: 15 amino acids. With 5 bases removed from V and 3 bases from J, the gap between germline ends came to 17 bases. Germline-derived CDR1 and CDR2 are LNHDA and SQIVND (reference sequence). This CDR3 is CASSGIAARNYEQYF. Written as DNA, the CDR3 is TGTGCCAGTAGTGGAATTGCAGCGAGGAACTACGAGCAGTACTTC.

This clone was observed a single time. The gene calls are TRBV6-1 and TRBJ1-3; D remains unclear. Germline loops: CDR1 MNHNS, CDR2 SASEGT. The CDR3 totals 12 residues. The V end was cut by 2 bases, the J end by 4 bases, with 3 bases between. The CDR3 DNA reads as TGTGCCAGCAGTGAATCCGGAAACACCATATATTTT. Its translation: CASSESGNTIYF.

This clone has just a few counts. The chain employs TRBV5-1 and TRBJ1-2, with D uncertain. CDR1 is SGHRS, CDR2 YFSETQ, per germline. This CDR3 has 13 amino acids. Trimming left V 2 bases short and J 8 bases short, with 13 bases between. The CDR3 DNA is TGCGCCAGCAGCTTAGACTCAAACGGGGGCTACACCTTC. It yields the protein CASSLDSNGGYTF.

The chain carries TRBV5-6 and TRBJ2-3; TRBD2 agrees at 8 bases. This CDR3 region has 13 residues. With 3 bases clipped from V and 6 bases from J, the junction kept 3 bases outside the gene matches. Germline CDR1 reads SGHDT; CDR2 reads YYEEEE. The CDR3 loop is CASSYGTRDTQYF. CDR3 nucleotide sequence: TGTGCCAGCAGCTACGGGACTAGGGATACGCAGTATTTT. The entire variable domain, with the rest obtained from reference TRBV5-6 and TRBJ2-3, is as follows: DAGVTQSPTHLIKTRGQQVTLRCSPKSGHDTVSWYQQALGQGPQFIFQYYEEEERQRGNFPDRFSGHQFPNYSSELNVNALLLGDSALYLCASSYGTRDTQYFGPGTRLTVL.

Note on this clone: At one boundary the junction diverges from the germline segment, which might be a read error. J is TRBJ2-1 and V is TRBV7-7; D may be TRBD2 (6 bases). Germline CDR1 SSHAT, CDR2 FNYEAQ (reference sequence). This CDR3 comprises 13 residues. The chain's CDR3 is CASSLFGGNEQFF. DNA for the CDR3: TGTGCTAGCAGCTTATTTGGGGGGAATGAGCAGTTCTTC.

In its sample, this clone was seen a few times. This rearrangement joins TRBV7-3 to TRBJ1-1, with no clear D. V was trimmed by 2 bases and J by 1 base, leaving 8 bases between them. Germline V CDR1 and CDR2: SGHTA, FQGTGA. This CDR3 has 14 residues. CDR3 residues: CASSLGFGNTEAFF. CDR3 sequence (DNA): TGTGCCAGCAGCTTAGGGTTCGGGAACACTGAAGCTTTCTTT.

A single count supports this clone. CDR3 loop: CASSFRRLATNEKLFF. Here the CDR3 DNA reads TGTGCCAGCAGCTTCCGTCGTCTAGCAACTAATGAAAAACTGTTTTTT. The chain employs TRBV7-8 and TRBJ1-4; D unresolved. The CDR3 loop spans 16 amino acids. Trimming removed 3 bases from V and 0 bases from J, with 11 bases in between. In germline, CDR1 is SGHVS, CDR2 FQNEAQ.

The V gene is TRBV11-2, the J gene TRBJ2-7, with 7 bases fitting TRBD2. The CDR3 loop spans 13 amino acids. CDR1 is SGHAT and CDR2 is FQNNGV in the germline V gene. V shed 3 bases and J 2 bases; nucleotides not matched to a gene: 1. The CDR3 DNA is TGTGCCAGCAGCTTGGGAGGGCCCTACGAGCAGTACTTC. It yields the protein CASSLGGPYEQYF.

The chain links TRBV7-9 to TRBJ2-1; TRBD2 matches at 10 bases. Trimming took 2 bases from V and 4 from J; bases not matched to a gene: 2. Germline lookup yields CDR1 SEHNR and CDR2 FQNEAQ (reference sequence). The CDR3 sequence is 15 residues long. CDR3 in amino acids: CASSLIAGGYNEQFF. The CDR3 nucleotides are TGTGCCAGCAGCTTAATAGCGGGGGGATACAATGAGCAGTTCTTC.

This clone was picked up one time. The rearrangement uses TRBV7-2 and TRBJ2-7; D may be TRBD1 (6 bases). This CDR3 contains 18 residues. Deletions cut 1 base from V and 9 bases from J, with 28 bases between. Germline V CDR1 and CDR2: SGHTA, FQGNSA. CDR3 bases: TGTGCCAGCAGCTTAGTTTTAACAGGGACGGATCGAAGGGCTGGGCAGTACTTC. It yields the protein CASSLVLTGTDRRAGQYF. The entire variable domain, with the rest obtained from reference TRBV7-2 and TRBJ2-7, is as follows: GAGVSQSPSNKVTEKGKDVELRCDPISGHTALYWYRQSLGQGLEFLIYFQGNSAPDKSGLPSDRFSAERTGGSVSTLTIQRTQQEDSAVYLCASSLVLTGTDRRAGQYFGPGTRLTVT.

This clone was observed a few times. The V and J genes are TRBV5-1 and TRBJ2-1; D might be TRBD2 (7 bases). Trimming shortened V by 0 bases and J by 7 bases, and 14 bases separated the two germline ends. The CDR3 is 15 residues long. CDR1 SGHRS and CDR2 YFSETQ come from the germline V gene. CDR3 DNA sequence: TGCGCCAGCAGCTTGGCCGGAGGGGGGGCGAATGAGCAGTTCTTC. Amino acid sequence: CASSLAGGGANEQFF. Full variable domain (remainder filled in from reference TRBV5-1 and TRBJ2-1): KAGVTQTPRYLIKTRGQQVTLSCSPISGHRSVSWYQQTPGQGLQFLFEYFSETQRNKGNFPGRFSGRQFSNSRSEMNVSTLELGDSALYLCASSLAGGGANEQFFGPGTRLTVL.

The rearrangement uses TRBV19 and TRBJ1-2, with 9 bases matching TRBD1. J gave up 8 bases and V 4 bases, and 11 bases lay outside the gene matches. This CDR3 spans 15 amino acids. The germline V gene has CDR1 LNHDA and CDR2 SQIVND (reference sequence). CDR3 sequence reads: CASSTQNTGGQGYTF. In nucleotides, the CDR3 is TGTGCCAGTAGTACCCAAAATACAGGGGGCCAAGGCTACACCTTC. The whole variable domain, filled in from reference TRBV19 and TRBJ1-2, reads DGGITQSPKYLFRKEGQNVTLSCEQNLNHDAMYWYRQDPGQGLRLIYYSQIVNDFQKGDIAEGYSVSREKKESFPLTVTSAQKNPTAFYLCASSTQNTGGQGYTFGSGTRLTVV.

This chain links TRBV19 with TRBJ2-5; 11 nucleotides line up with TRBD2. The CDR3 is 16 residues long. V was clipped by 5 bases and J by 4 bases; unmatched bases: 9. In germline, CDR1 is LNHDA, CDR2 SQIVND (reference sequence). CDR3 loop: CASSDSGGAVGETQYF. The CDR3 coding sequence is TGTGCCAGTAGTGATAGCGGGGGGGCCGTGGGAGAGACCCAGTACTTC.

The CDR3 coding sequence is TGTGCCAGCTGTTCAAGGTCGTCCACCGGGGAGCTGTTTTTT. Protein sequence: CASCSRSSTGELFF. This chain uses TRBV6-8 with TRBJ2-2; D is uncertain. This CDR3 spans 14 amino acids. Germline V gene lookup returns CDR1 MNHGY and CDR2 SAAAGT. The V end was cut by 8 bases, the J end by 4 bases, with 14 bases between.

This CDR3 is CASSQGFQETQYF. Written as DNA, the CDR3 is TGTGCCAGCTCACAGGGATTCCAAGAGACCCAGTACTTC. This chain joins TRBV18 and TRBJ2-5; D uncertain. V lost 4 bases, J lost 1 base, and 7 bases lay in between. This CDR3 comprises 13 residues. The germline gives CDR1 KGHSH, CDR2 LQKENI.

The V gene is TRBV30, the J gene TRBJ1-4; D gene uncertain. The V end was cut by 2 bases, the J end by 6 bases, with 7 bases between. The CDR3 runs to 12 residues. Germline V gene sequence: CDR1 GTSNPN, CDR2 SVGIG (reference sequence). CDR3 amino acids: CAWSPVDEKLFF. The CDR3, as DNA: TGTGCCTGGAGTCCGGTGGATGAAAAACTGTTTTTT. Variable domain in full (rest from reference TRBV30 and TRBJ1-4): SQTIHQWPATLVQPVGSPLSLECTVEGTSNPNLYWYRQAAGRGLQLLFYSVGIGQISSEVPQNLSASRPQDRQFILSSKKLLLSDSGFYLCAWSPVDEKLFFGSGTQLSVL.

The rearrangement uses TRBV7-2 and TRBJ2-5, with 11 bases that match TRBD1. Trimming removed 5 bases from V and 1 base from J; junction bases left unmatched: 3. CDR3 length equals 15 residues. Germline loops: CDR1 SGHTA, CDR2 FQGNSA. The CDR3 DNA is TGTGCCAGCAGCCCGGACAGGGGGCTCCAAGAGACCCAGTACTTC. Protein: CASSPDRGLQETQYF.

The genes are TRBV19 and TRBJ1-2, with D unresolved. V was trimmed by 3 bases and J by 4 bases, leaving 9 bases between them. The CDR3 spans 13 residues. The V gene's germline CDR1 is LNHDA and CDR2 SQIVND (reference sequence). DNA for the CDR3: TGTGCCAGTAGTATGGAGACAAGCTATGGCTACACCTTC. It specifies CASSMETSYGYTF.

This chain connects TRBV7-9 to TRBJ1-2; possible D gene TRBD1, 5 bases. Germline loops: CDR1 SEHNR, CDR2 FQNEAQ (reference sequence). Deletions cut 6 bases from V and 3 bases from J, with 11 bases between. The CDR3 length is 13 residues. This CDR3 is CASRPQGDYGYTF. Written as DNA, the CDR3 is TGTGCCAGCAGGCCCCAGGGTGACTATGGCTACACCTTC.

This chain connects TRBV5-1 to TRBJ1-4; TRBD1 might be the D (5 bases). Germline CDR1 and CDR2: SGHRS and YFSETQ. This CDR3 spans 14 amino acids. V was clipped by 5 bases and J by 5 bases, with 13 bases between them. The CDR3 protein is CASRRVGGNEKLFF. The CDR3 nucleotides read TGCGCCAGCAGAAGGGTCGGGGGAAATGAAAAACTGTTTTTT.

The V and J genes are TRBV18 and TRBJ2-2, with TRBD1 as a possible D gene (6 bases). The CDR3 runs to 14 residues. The V gene lost 4 bases and the J gene lost 7 bases, with 13 bases spanning the gap. Germline V lookup: CDR1 KGHSH, CDR2 LQKENI. CDR3 in DNA: TGTGCCAGCTCACTTGGGACACGGAACGGGGAGCTGTTTTTT. As protein: CASSLGTRNGELFF.

Comments on this clone: An end of the junction does not agree with germline; a read error may underlie this. This chain connects TRBV6-1 to TRBJ2-7; no firm D call. Per the germline V gene, CDR1 is MNHNS and CDR2 is SASEGT. This CDR3 region has 13 residues. The CDR3, as DNA: TGTGCCATCAGTGCGAACGGAATGGGCGAGCAGTACTTC. This codes for CAISANGMGEQYF.

The V gene is TRBV19, the J gene TRBJ2-6; no firm D call. The V end lost 2 bases, the J end lost 2 bases, and 10 bases lay between the germline ends. This CDR3 is built from 16 residues. CDR1 is LNHDA and CDR2 is SQIVND in the germline V gene (reference sequence). The CDR3 region has the DNA TGTGCCAGTAGTATATCTACACTCCCTGGGGCCAACGTCCTGACTTTC. This gives the protein CASSISTLPGANVLTF.

The chain employs TRBV21-1 and TRBJ1-1. TRBV21-1 is given as a pseudogene. The CDR3 length is 16 residues. This chain's CDR3 is CASSKVRAQINTEAFF. The CDR3 bases are TGTGCCAGCAGCAAAGTAAGGGCACAGATTAACACTGAAGCTTTCTTT.

J is TRBJ1-5 and V is TRBV5-4; 8 bases match TRBD1. The J segment lost 0 bases and the V segment lost 3 bases, leaving 5 bases of the junction unmatched. This CDR3 has 16 residues. Germline V lookup: CDR1 SGHNT, CDR2 YYREEE (reference sequence). CDR3 DNA: TGTGCCAGCAGCTATTACAGGGGGAGTAGCAATCAGCCCCAGCATTTT. It specifies CASSYYRGSSNQPQHF.

This clone was counted only a few times. The rearrangement joins TRBV7-9 to TRBJ1-5, with a weak D call TRBD1 (6 bases). Trimming removed 1 base at V and 8 bases at J, with 9 bases between. Germline V gene data show CDR1 as SEHNR and CDR2 as FQNEAQ (reference sequence). This CDR3 contains 13 residues. The CDR3 region is CASSLVQGKPQHF. CDR3 bases: TGTGCCAGCAGCTTAGTACAGGGTAAGCCCCAGCATTTT.

The V call is TRBV7-9, the J call TRBJ1-2; possibly TRBD1 for D (5 bases). This CDR3 region has 15 residues. Trimming pared 5 bases from V and 6 bases from J, leaving 19 bases between. Germline-derived CDR1 and CDR2 are SEHNR and FQNEAQ (reference sequence). For the CDR3, the DNA is TGTGCCAGCAGCCCGATCGTGACGGGGCTTAATGGCTACACCTTC. Encoded protein: CASSPIVTGLNGYTF.

The V and J genes are TRBV5-4 and TRBJ2-6; possibly TRBD1 for D (6 bases). V dropped 4 bases and J dropped 4 bases, with 12 bases sitting between them. In germline, CDR1 is SGHNT, CDR2 YYREEE (reference sequence). The CDR3 totals 15 residues. CDR3 protein: CASSRRTAGANVLTF. CDR3 bases: TGTGCCAGCAGCAGACGGACAGCCGGGGCCAACGTCCTGACTTTC.

The count of this clone is one. The chain has TRBV4-1 and TRBJ2-1; D not resolved. The ends were cut back, 1 base at V and 2 bases at J, with 12 bases in the middle. The CDR3 length is 16 residues. CDR1 is MGHRA and CDR2 is YSYEKL in the germline V gene. The CDR3 protein is CASSQVPGLAYNEQFF. The CDR3, as DNA: TGCGCCAGCAGCCAAGTTCCAGGCTTAGCCTACAATGAGCAGTTCTTC.